This T cell receptor beta chain derives from a study of blood T cell repertoires in COVID-19. Study as a whole: T cells, B-cell-depleted T cells, or PBMCs supplied cDNA or gDNA.

Sequenced by immunoSEQ multiplex PCR; TCRdb stores in-frame clones only, minus some. This repertoire shows roughly 400,000 clones, about 89% found once; its top ten account for 0.8% to 0.9%. Germline V gives CDR1 SGHNT, CDR2 YYREEE (reference sequence). V was shortened by 3 bases and J by 3 bases, with 10 bases between the two germline ends. The CDR3 is 13 amino acids. The rearrangement joins TRBV5-4 to TRBJ2-7; D gene unclear. The TCR originated in a woman aged 35 to 49 who had been exposed to COVID-19. Sequencing input: PBMCs or T cells enriched from blood (not recorded which). DNA for the CDR3: TGTGCCAGCAGCTCGCCAGACAACTACGAGCAGTACTTC. It specifies CASSSPDNYEQYF.